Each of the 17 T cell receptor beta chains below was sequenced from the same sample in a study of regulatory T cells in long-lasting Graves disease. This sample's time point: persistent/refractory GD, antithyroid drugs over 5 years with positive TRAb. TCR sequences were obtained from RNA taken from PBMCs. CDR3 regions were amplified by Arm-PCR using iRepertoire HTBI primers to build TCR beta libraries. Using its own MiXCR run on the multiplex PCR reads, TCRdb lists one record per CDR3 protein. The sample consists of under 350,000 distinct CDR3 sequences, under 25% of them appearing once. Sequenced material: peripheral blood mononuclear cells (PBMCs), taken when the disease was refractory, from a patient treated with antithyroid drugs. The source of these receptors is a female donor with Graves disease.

The CDR3 nucleotides read TGTGCCAGCAGTTCCGACAGGGGGCCAGGGGAGACCCAGTACTTC. Its protein product is CASSSDRGPGETQYF. The rearrangement joins TRBV6-2 or TRBV6-3 to TRBJ2-5; TRBD1 agrees at 10 bases. The CDR3 is made up of 15 amino acids. From germline, CDR1 is MNHEY and CDR2 SVGEGT. V lost 4 bases and J lost 5; bases outside the gene matches: 7.

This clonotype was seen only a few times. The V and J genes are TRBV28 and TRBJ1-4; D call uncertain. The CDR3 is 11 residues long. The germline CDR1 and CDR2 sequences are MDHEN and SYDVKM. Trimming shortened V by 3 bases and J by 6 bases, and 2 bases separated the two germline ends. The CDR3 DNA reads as TGTGCCAGCAGTTTTTATGAAAAACTGTTTTTT. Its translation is CASSFYEKLFF. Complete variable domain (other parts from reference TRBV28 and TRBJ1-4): DVKVTQSSRYLVKRTGEKVFLECVQDMDHENMFWYRQDPGLGLRLIYFSYDVKMKEKGDIPEGYSVSREKKERFSLILESASTNQTSMYLCASSFYEKLFFGSGTQLSVL.

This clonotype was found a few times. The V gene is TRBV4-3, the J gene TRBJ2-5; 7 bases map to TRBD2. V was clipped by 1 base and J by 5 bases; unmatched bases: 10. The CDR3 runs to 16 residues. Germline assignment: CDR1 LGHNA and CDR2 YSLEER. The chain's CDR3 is CASSQGASGLRETQYF. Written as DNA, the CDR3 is TGCGCCAGCAGCCAAGGGGCTAGCGGCCTCCGGGAGACCCAGTACTTC.

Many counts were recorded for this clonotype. The CDR3 coding sequence is TGTGCCAGCAGCTTACCCCGGGACAGGGGGCGGGAGACCCAGTACTTC. This codes for CASSLPRDRGRETQYF. The V and J genes are TRBV11-2 and TRBJ2-5; 12 positions agree with TRBD1. Germline CDR1 reads SGHAT; CDR2 reads FQNNGV. The CDR3 covers 16 residues. Trimming at V came to 2 bases and at J to 5 bases, leaving 6 bases not matched to a gene.

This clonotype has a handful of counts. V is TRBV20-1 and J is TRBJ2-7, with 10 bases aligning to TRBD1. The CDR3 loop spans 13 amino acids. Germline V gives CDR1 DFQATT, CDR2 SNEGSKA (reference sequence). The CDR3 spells CSAPGQGIYEQYF. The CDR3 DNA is TGCAGCGCACCGGGACAGGGGATCTACGAGCAGTACTTC.

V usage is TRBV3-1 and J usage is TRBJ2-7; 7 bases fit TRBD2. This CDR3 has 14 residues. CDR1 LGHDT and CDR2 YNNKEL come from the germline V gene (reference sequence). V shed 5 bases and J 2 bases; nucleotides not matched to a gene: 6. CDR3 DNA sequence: TGTGCCAGCAGCGCTCATGGGGGGGCCTACGAGCAGTACTTC. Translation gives CASSAHGGAYEQYF.

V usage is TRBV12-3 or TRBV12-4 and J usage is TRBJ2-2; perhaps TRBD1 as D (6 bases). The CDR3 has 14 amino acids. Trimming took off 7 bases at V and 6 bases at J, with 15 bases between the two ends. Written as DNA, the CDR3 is TGTGCCAGCAACGTTGGGACATTCGCCGGGGAGCTGTTTTTT. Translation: CASNVGTFAGELFF.

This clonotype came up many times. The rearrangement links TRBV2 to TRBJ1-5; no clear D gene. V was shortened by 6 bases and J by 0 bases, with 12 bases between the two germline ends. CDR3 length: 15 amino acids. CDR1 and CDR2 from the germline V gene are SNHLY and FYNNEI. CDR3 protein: CASSAGRYSNQPQHF. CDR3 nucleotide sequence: TGTGCCAGCAGCGCCGGGAGATATAGCAATCAGCCCCAGCATTTT.

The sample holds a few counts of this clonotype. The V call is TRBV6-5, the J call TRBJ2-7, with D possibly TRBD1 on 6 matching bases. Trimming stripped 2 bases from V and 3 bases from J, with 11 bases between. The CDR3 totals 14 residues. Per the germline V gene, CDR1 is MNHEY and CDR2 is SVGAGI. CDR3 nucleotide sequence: TGTGCCAGCAGTTACCTCCGGGACAACTACGAGCAGTACTTC. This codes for CASSYLRDNYEQYF.

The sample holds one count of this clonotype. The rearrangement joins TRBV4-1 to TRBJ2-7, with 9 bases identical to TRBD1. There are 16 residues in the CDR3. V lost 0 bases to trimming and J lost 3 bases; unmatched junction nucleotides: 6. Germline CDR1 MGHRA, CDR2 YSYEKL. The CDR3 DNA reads TGCGCCAGCAGCCAAGATCCCGGGACAGGGCTCTACGAGCAGTACTTC. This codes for CASSQDPGTGLYEQYF.

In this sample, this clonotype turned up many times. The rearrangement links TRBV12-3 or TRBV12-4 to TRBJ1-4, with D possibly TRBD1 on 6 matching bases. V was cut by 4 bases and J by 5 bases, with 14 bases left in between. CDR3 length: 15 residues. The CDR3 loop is CASSYDRPPNEKLFF. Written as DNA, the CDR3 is TGTGCCAGCAGTTATGACAGGCCTCCGAATGAAAAACTGTTTTTT.

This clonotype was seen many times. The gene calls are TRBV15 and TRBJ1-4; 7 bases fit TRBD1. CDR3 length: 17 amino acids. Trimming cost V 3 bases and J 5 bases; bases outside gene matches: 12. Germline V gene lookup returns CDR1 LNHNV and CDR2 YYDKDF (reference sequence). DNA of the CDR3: TGTGCCACCAGCAGCTATACGGGACAGTCAAGAAATGAAAAACTGTTTTTT. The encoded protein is CATSSYTGQSRNEKLFF. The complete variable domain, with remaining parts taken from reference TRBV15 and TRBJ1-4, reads DAMVIQNPRYQVTQFGKPVTLSCSQTLNHNVMYWYQQKSSQAPKLLFHYYDKDFNNEADTPDNFQSRRPNTSFCFLDIRSPGLGDTAMYLCATSSYTGQSRNEKLFFGSGTQLSVL.

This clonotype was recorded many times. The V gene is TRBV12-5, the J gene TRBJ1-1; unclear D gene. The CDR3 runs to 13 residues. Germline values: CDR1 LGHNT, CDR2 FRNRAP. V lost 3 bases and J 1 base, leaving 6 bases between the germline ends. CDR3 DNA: TGTGCTAGTGGTTTCGGCGAGAACACTGAAGCTTTCTTT. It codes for CASGFGENTEAFF.

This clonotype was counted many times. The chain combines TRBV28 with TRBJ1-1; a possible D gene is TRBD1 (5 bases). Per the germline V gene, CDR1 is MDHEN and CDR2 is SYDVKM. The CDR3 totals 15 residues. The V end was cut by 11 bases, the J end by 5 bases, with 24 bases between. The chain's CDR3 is CASPPEGRGETEAFF. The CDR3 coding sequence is TGTGCCTCACCACCAGAGGGGCGCGGGGAAACTGAAGCTTTCTTT. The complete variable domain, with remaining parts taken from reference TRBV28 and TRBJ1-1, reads DVKVTQSSRYLVKRTGEKVFLECVQDMDHENMFWYRQDPGLGLRLIYFSYDVKMKEKGDIPEGYSVSREKKERFSLILESASTNQTSMYLCASPPEGRGETEAFFGQGTRLTVV.

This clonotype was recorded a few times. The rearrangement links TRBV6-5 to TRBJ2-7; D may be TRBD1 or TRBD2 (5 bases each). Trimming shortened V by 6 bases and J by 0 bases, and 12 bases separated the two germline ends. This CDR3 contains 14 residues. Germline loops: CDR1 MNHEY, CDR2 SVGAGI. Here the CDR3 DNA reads TGTGCCAGCAGGCCGGGGCAGGTCTCCTACGAGCAGTACTTC. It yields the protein CASRPGQVSYEQYF.

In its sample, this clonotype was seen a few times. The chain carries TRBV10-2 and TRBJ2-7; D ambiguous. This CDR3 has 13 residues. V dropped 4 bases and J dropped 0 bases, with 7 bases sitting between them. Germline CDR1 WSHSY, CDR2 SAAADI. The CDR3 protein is CASSGVASYEQYF. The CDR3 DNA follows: TGCGCCAGCAGTGGTGTGGCCTCCTACGAGCAGTACTTC.

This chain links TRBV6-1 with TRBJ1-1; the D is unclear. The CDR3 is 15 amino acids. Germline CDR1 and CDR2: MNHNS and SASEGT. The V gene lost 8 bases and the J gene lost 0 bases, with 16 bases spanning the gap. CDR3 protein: CASFFSGFLNTEAFF. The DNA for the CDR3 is TGTGCCAGCTTTTTTTCGGGGTTCCTGAACACTGAAGCTTTCTTT.